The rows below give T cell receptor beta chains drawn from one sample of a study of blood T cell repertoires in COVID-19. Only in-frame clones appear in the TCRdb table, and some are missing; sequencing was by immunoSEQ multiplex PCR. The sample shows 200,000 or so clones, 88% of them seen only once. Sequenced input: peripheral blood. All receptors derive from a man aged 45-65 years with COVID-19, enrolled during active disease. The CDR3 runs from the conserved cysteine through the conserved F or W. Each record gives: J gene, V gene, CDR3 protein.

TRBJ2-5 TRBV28 CASSRGAGGYQETQYF
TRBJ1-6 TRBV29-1 CSVARGPNSPLHF
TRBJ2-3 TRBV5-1 CASSLAAGVGTDTQYF
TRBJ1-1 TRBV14 CASSRYRVGTEAFF
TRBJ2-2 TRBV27 CASSLGYTGELFF
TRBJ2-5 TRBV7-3 CASSLNRGPQETQYF
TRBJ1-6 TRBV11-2 CASSLGRNFRNSPLHF
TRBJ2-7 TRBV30 CAWSVLAGVRYEQYF
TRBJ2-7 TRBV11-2 CASSLDLQTGAYEQYF
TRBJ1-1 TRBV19 CASRKGHQNTEAFF
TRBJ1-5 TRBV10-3 CAISETPNQPQHF
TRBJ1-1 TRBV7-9 CASSYGTGMNTEAFF
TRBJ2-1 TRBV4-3 CASSQDRSWGGNEQFF
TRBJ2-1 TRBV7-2 CASSLETGPYNEQFF
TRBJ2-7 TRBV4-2 CASSQDGRAYEQYF
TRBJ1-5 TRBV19 CASSSAGPNQPQHF
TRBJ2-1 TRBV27 CASTLRQTAYNEQFF
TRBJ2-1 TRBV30 CAWSLLAGKQFF
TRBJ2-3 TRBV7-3 CASSLAGQGARTDTQYF
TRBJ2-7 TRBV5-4 CASSLMGGRGEQYF
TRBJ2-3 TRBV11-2 CASSLAQRTSGTNTQYF
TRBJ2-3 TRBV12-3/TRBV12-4 CASSSGDTQYF
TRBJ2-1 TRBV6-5 CASSQYNEQFF
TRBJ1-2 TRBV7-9 CASSIEQSYGYTF
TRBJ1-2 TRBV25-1 CASTTDPGQGFYGYTF
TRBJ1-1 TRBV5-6 CASSQTGTSFLGTEAFF
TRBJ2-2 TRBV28 CASSTGTGGATGTGELFF
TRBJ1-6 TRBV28 CASSLGGSPLHF
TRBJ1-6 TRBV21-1 CASSKVRETEPPLHF
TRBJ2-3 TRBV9 CASSVASGGITDTQYF
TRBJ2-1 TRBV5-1 CASSFRLAHNEQFF
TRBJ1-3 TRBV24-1 CATSDTGGAGNTIYF
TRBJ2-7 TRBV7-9 CASSLARGQGSAYEQYF
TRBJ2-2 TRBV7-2 CASSKQGGFNTGELFF
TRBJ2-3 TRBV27 CASTLSGASTDTQYF
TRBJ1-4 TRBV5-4 CASSLQGAANEKLFF
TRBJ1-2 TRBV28 CASIQGGYGYTF
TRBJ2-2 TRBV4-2 CASSQGVAGAQTGELFF
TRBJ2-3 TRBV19 CASSIGLAGLTDTQYF
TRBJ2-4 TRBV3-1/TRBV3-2 CASSAGQFGIQYF
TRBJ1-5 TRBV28 CASSLSGSNQPQHF
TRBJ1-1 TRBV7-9 CASSRIEQGRGAFF
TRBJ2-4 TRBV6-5 CASSYSPGDIQYF
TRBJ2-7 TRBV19 CASSAGQGPLWEQYF
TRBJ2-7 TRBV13 CASSSLDRDEQYF
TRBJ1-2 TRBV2 CASSETQEPYGYTF